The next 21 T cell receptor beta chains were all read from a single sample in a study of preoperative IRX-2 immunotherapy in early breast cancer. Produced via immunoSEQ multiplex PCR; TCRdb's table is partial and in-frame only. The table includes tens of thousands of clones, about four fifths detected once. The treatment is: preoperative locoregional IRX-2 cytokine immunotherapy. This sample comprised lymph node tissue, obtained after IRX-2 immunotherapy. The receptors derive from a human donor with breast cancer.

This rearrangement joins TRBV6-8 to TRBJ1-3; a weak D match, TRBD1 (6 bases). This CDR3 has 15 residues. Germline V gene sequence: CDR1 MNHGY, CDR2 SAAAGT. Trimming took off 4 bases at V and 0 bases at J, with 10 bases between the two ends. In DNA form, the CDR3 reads TGTGCCAGCAGTTTGGCAGGGGCCTCTGGAAACACCATATATTTT. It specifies CASSLAGASGNTIYF.

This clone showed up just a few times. CDR3 protein: CSTDSGGWGTGELFF. The CDR3 coding sequence is TGCAGCACCGATAGTGGGGGCTGGGGCACCGGGGAGCTGTTTTTT. The J gene is TRBJ2-2, the V gene TRBV29-1; tentative D call: TRBD1 (6 bases). CDR3 length: 15 amino acids. Germline CDR1 SQVTM, CDR2 ANQGSEA. The ends were cut back, 8 bases at V and 4 bases at J, with 20 bases in the middle.

CDR3 DNA sequence: TGTGCCAGCAGCGTTAAGGCAGATGAGGTGCACAATGAGCAGTTCTTC. Translation gives CASSVKADEVHNEQFF. V gene TRBV7-6 combines with J gene TRBJ2-1, with D hard to call. Trimming left V 5 bases short and J 5 bases short, with 19 bases between. The CDR3 covers 16 residues. The germline CDR1 and CDR2 sequences are SGHVS and FNYEAQ.

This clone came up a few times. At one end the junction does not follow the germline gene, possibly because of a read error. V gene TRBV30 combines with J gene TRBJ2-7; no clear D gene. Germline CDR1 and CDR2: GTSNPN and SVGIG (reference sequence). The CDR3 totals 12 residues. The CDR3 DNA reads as TGTGCCTGGAGGACGGCGTCCTTCGAGCAGTACTTC. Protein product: CAWRTASFEQYF.

CDR3 DNA sequence: TGTGCCAGCAGCACGCAGCTAGAGGCCGGGGAGCTGTTTTTT. Protein: CASSTQLEAGELFF. The chain employs TRBV9 and TRBJ2-2; no clear D. Germline V gene sequence: CDR1 SGDLS, CDR2 YYNGEE. V was shortened by 4 bases and J by 6 bases, with 13 bases between the two germline ends. CDR3 length: 14 residues. Drawing the rest from reference TRBV9 and TRBJ2-2, the complete variable domain is DSGVTQTPKHLITATGQRVTLRCSPRSGDLSVYWYQQSLDQGLQFLIQYYNGEERAKGNILERFSAQQFPDLHSELNLSSLELGDSALYFCASSTQLEAGELFFGEGSRLTVL.

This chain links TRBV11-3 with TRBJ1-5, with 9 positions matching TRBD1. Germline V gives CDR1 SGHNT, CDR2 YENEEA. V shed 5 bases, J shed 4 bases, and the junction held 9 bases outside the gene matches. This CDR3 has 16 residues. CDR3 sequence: CASSRRQTGGNQPQHF. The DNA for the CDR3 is TGTGCCAGCAGCCGACGACAGACAGGGGGGAATCAGCCCCAGCATTTT.

The CDR3 region has the DNA TGTGCCAGCAGGACGACCGGGACAGCCTTATATGGCTACACCTTC. It encodes CASRTTGTALYGYTF. This rearrangement joins TRBV6-8 to TRBJ1-2; 7 positions match TRBD1. The CDR3 is 15 amino acids. Germline assignment: CDR1 MNHGY and CDR2 SAAAGT. Trimming cost V 6 bases and J 5 bases; bases outside gene matches: 12.

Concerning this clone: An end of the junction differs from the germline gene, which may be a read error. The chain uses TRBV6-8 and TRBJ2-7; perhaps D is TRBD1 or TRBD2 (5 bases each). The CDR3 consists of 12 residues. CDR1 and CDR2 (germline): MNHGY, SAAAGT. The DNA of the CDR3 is TGTGCCATCAGTGGAGAGGGGAACGAGCAGTACTTC. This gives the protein CAISGEGNEQYF.

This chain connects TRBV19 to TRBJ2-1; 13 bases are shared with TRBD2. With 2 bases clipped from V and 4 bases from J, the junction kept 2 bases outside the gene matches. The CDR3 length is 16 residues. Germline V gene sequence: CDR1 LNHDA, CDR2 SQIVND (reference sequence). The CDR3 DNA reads TGTGCCAGTAGTATAATGACTAGCGGGGGGTACAATGAGCAGTTCTTC. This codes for CASSIMTSGGYNEQFF.

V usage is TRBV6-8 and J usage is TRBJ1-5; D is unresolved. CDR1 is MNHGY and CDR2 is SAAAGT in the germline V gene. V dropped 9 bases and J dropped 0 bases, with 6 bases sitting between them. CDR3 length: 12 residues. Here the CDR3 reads CASRNSNQPQHF. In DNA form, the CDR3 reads TGTGCCAGTCGGAATAGCAATCAGCCCCAGCATTTT.

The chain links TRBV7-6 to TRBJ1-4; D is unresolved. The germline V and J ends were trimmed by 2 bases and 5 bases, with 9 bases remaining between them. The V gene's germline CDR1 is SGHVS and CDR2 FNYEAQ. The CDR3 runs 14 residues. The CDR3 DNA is TGTGCCAGCAGCTTAAATCAGAGGAATGAAAAACTGTTTTTT. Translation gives CASSLNQRNEKLFF.

The CDR3 bases are TGCGCCAGCAGCTTGGAAGCTTATGGGGCCAACGTCCTGACTTTC. The encoded protein is CASSLEAYGANVLTF. This chain uses TRBV5-1 with TRBJ2-6; no firm D call. The CDR3 sequence is 15 residues long. The V end lost 0 bases, the J end lost 3 bases, and 7 bases lay between the germline ends. Germline CDR1 reads SGHRS; CDR2 reads YFSETQ.

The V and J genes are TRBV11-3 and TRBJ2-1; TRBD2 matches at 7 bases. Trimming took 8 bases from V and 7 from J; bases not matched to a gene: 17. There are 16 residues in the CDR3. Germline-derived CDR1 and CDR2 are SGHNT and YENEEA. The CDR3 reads CASGDQRGPSGNEQFF. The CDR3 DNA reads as TGTGCCAGCGGGGACCAGCGGGGTCCCTCGGGGAATGAGCAGTTCTTC. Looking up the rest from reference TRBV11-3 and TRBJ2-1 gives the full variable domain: EAGVVQSPRYKIIEKKQPVAFWCNPISGHNTLYWYLQNLGQGPELLIRYENEEAVDDSQLPKDRFSAERLKGVDSTLKIQPAELGDSAVYLCASGDQRGPSGNEQFFGPGTRLTVL.

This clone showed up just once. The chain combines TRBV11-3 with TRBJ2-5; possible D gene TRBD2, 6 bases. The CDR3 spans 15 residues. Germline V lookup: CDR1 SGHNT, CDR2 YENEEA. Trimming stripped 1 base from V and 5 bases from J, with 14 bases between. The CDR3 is CASSLGGEARETQYF. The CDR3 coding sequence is TGTGCCAGCAGCTTAGGCGGGGAGGCGCGGGAGACCCAGTACTTC. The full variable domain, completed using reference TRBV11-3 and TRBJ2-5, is EAGVVQSPRYKIIEKKQPVAFWCNPISGHNTLYWYLQNLGQGPELLIRYENEEAVDDSQLPKDRFSAERLKGVDSTLKIQPAELGDSAVYLCASSLGGEARETQYFGPGTRLLVL.

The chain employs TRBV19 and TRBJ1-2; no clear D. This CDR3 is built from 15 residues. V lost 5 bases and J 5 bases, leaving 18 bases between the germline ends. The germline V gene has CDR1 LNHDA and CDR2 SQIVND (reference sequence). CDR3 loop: CASSFSLGRDYGYTF. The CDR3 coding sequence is TGTGCCAGTAGTTTCTCCCTCGGGAGAGATTATGGCTACACCTTC.

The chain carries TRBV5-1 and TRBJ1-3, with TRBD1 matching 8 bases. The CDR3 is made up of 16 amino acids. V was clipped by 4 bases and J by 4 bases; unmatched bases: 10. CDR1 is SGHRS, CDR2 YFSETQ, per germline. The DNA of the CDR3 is TGCGCCAGCAGCCCCCGGACAGGGAGGGACGGAAACACCATATATTTT. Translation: CASSPRTGRDGNTIYF.

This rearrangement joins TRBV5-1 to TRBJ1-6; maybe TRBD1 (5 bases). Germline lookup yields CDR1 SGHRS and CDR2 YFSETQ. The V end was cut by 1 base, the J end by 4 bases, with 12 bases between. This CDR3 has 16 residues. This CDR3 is CASSLTGADYNSPLHF. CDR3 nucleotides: TGCGCCAGCAGCTTGACCGGGGCCGATTATAATTCACCCCTCCACTTT.

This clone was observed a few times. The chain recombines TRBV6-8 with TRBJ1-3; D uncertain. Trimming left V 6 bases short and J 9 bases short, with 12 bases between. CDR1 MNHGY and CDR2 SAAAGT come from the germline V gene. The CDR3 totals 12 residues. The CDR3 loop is CASRGPVGTIYF. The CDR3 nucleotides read TGTGCCAGCAGAGGCCCCGTAGGCACCATATATTTT.

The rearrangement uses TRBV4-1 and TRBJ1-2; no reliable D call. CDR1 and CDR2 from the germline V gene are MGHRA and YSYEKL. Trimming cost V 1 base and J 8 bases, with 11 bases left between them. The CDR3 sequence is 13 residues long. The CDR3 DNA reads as TGCGCCAGCAGCCAAGTCCGTGGACGAGGCTACACCTTC. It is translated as CASSQVRGRGYTF.

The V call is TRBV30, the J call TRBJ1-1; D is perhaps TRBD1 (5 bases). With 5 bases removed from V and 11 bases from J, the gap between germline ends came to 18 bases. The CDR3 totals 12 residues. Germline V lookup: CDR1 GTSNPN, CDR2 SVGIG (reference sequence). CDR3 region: CAWEAGTGTAFF. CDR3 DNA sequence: TGTGCCTGGGAAGCTGGGACGGGAACGGCTTTCTTT.

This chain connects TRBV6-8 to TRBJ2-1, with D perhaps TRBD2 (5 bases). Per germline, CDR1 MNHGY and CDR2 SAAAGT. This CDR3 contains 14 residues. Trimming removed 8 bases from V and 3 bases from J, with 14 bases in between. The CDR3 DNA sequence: TGTGCCAGCTCCGTGACTGGGAGCTACAATGAGCAGTTCTTC. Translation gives CASSVTGSYNEQFF.